One sample yielded the 22 T cell receptor beta chains listed below, sequenced in a study of cytomegalovirus exposure and HLA in healthy donors. Primers included in the PCR were 60 Vbeta and 13 Jbeta primers. The assay was immunoSEQ multiplex PCR, and TCRdb's table has in-frame clones only and misses some. The sample holds 80,000 to 100,000 clones. The specimen was PBMCs. The receptors were gathered from a man aged 50-59 years in good health and CMV-seropositive.

CDR3 in DNA: TGTGCCAGCAACGCCCCGGGACTAGCAGGCAATGAGCAGTTCTTC. Protein product: CASNAPGLAGNEQFF. The chain uses TRBV7-2 and TRBJ2-1; 9 positions match TRBD2. The V and J ends lost 7 bases and 6 bases, in that order; junction bases with no gene match: 10. The CDR3 is 15 amino acids. The germline V gene has CDR1 SGHTA and CDR2 FQGNSA.

The chain couples TRBV5-4 to TRBJ2-3, with 12 bases lining up with TRBD2. The germline gives CDR1 SGHNT, CDR2 YYREEE (reference sequence). V shed 3 bases, J shed 6 bases, and the junction held 11 bases outside the gene matches. The CDR3 contains 17 residues. CDR3 amino acids: CASSSSSGRAPGDTQYF. CDR3 DNA: TGTGCCAGCAGCTCCTCTAGCGGGAGGGCCCCGGGGGATACGCAGTATTTT. The variable domain in full, with the rest retrieved from reference TRBV5-4 and TRBJ2-3, is ETGVTQSPTHLIKTRGQQVTLRCSSQSGHNTVSWYQQALGQGPQFIFQYYREEENGRGNFPPRFSGLQFPNYSSELNVNALELDDSALYLCASSSSSGRAPGDTQYFGPGTRLTVL.

J is TRBJ1-1 and V is TRBV6-6; perhaps TRBD1 as D (5 bases). The germline V gene encodes CDR1 MNHNY and CDR2 SVGAGI (reference sequence). The CDR3 contains 15 residues. V lost 6 bases, J lost 3 bases, and 17 bases lay in between. CDR3 amino acids: CASRRSGREDTEAFF. The CDR3 DNA sequence: TGTGCCAGCAGGAGATCAGGGCGTGAGGACACTGAAGCTTTCTTT.

The V call is TRBV9, the J call TRBJ1-1; the match to TRBD1 covers 12 bases. Germline lookup yields CDR1 SGDLS and CDR2 YYNGEE. The CDR3 runs 15 residues. The trim removed 7 bases at V and 4 bases at J, leaving 8 bases unmatched. This CDR3 reads CASSGTGGEGTEAFF. Here the CDR3 DNA reads TGTGCCAGCTCCGGGACAGGGGGCGAGGGCACTGAAGCTTTCTTT.

The gene calls are TRBV9 and TRBJ2-2, with 9 bases lining up with TRBD2. The germline V gene has CDR1 SGDLS and CDR2 YYNGEE. This CDR3 spans 14 amino acids. Germline trimming cut 4 bases from V and 7 bases from J; bases unmatched to any gene: 5. The chain's CDR3 is CASSKGTSNGELFF. DNA for the CDR3: TGTGCCAGCAGCAAAGGGACTAGCAACGGGGAGCTGTTTTTT.

The genes are TRBV6-6 and TRBJ1-2; 8 bases are shared with TRBD1. Germline values: CDR1 MNHNY, CDR2 SVGAGI (reference sequence). The CDR3 loop spans 15 amino acids. V shed 4 bases and J 3 bases; nucleotides not matched to a gene: 7. This chain's CDR3 is CASSFDRGRYYGYTF. DNA for the CDR3: TGTGCCAGCAGTTTCGACAGGGGTAGATACTATGGCTACACCTTC.

V and J are TRBV7-2 and TRBJ1-3; possible D gene TRBD1, 6 bases. This CDR3 spans 19 amino acids. In germline, CDR1 is SGHTA, CDR2 FQGNSA. V dropped 5 bases and J dropped 3 bases, with 26 bases sitting between them. CDR3 DNA sequence: TGTGCCAGCAGCCCCAGACTAATCGGGCCCCAGGGGAGTGGAAACACCATATATTTT. It encodes CASSPRLIGPQGSGNTIYF.

This rearrangement joins TRBV4-2 to TRBJ2-7; TRBD2 matches at 9 bases. This CDR3 region has 15 residues. Germline-derived CDR1 and CDR2 are LGHNA and YNFKEQ. Trimming at V came to 1 base and at J to 3 bases, leaving 4 bases not matched to a gene. CDR3 bases: TGTGCCAGCAGCCAAGGACTAGCGGAAAACTACGAGCAGTACTTC. Translating gives CASSQGLAENYEQYF.

V and J are TRBV5-1 and TRBJ2-2, with 7 nucleotides matching TRBD1. The J segment lost 2 bases and the V segment lost 2 bases, leaving 3 bases of the junction unmatched. CDR1 is SGHRS, CDR2 YFSETQ, per germline. CDR3 size: 15 residues. The chain's CDR3 is CASSFWDRNTGELFF. CDR3 in DNA: TGCGCCAGCAGCTTTTGGGACAGAAACACCGGGGAGCTGTTTTTT.

This chain uses TRBV6-1 with TRBJ1-1; 8 nucleotides line up with TRBD1. V dropped 6 bases and J dropped 5; count of bases not matched to a gene: 2. The CDR3 totals 12 residues. Looked up from germline, CDR1 is MNHNS and CDR2 is SASEGT. CDR3 loop: CASRDRVTEAFF. In DNA, the CDR3 is TGTGCCAGCAGGGACAGGGTAACTGAAGCTTTCTTT.

The genes are TRBV5-4 and TRBJ2-1; 9 bases match TRBD2. J lost 8 bases, V lost 1 base, and 7 bases had no gene match. This CDR3 comprises 15 residues. Looked up from germline, CDR1 is SGHNT and CDR2 is YYREEE (reference sequence). CDR3 bases: TGTGCCAGCAGCTTGAGGCTAGCGGGACCGGATGAGCAGTTCTTC. Protein sequence: CASSLRLAGPDEQFF. The variable domain in full, completed from reference TRBV5-4 and TRBJ2-1, reads ETGVTQSPTHLIKTRGQQVTLRCSSQSGHNTVSWYQQALGQGPQFIFQYYREEENGRGNFPPRFSGLQFPNYSSELNVNALELDDSALYLCASSLRLAGPDEQFFGPGTRLTVL.

CDR3 DNA sequence: TGTGCCAGCAGAGATACAGGGGACTATGGCTACACCTTC. This encodes CASRDTGDYGYTF. The chain couples TRBV6-1 to TRBJ1-2, with 7 nucleotides matching TRBD1. In germline, CDR1 is MNHNS, CDR2 SASEGT. V gave up 6 bases and J gave up 3 bases; unmatched junction bases: 4. CDR3 length equals 13 residues.

For the CDR3, the DNA is TGCAGCGCCGAGGGTTTAGCGGGAGACTCCTACGAGCAGTACTTC. Protein: CSAEGLAGDSYEQYF. The chain is built from TRBV29-1 and TRBJ2-7; 9 bases fit TRBD2. The CDR3 contains 15 residues. The V gene end was trimmed by 7 bases and the J gene end by 0 bases; junction bases not matched to a gene: 10. The germline V gene encodes CDR1 SQVTM and CDR2 ANQGSEA.

The V gene is TRBV9, the J gene TRBJ2-2, with D tentatively TRBD2 (5 bases). V was clipped by 7 bases and J by 3 bases, with 10 bases between them. Per germline, CDR1 SGDLS and CDR2 YYNGEE. The CDR3 is 13 residues long. The CDR3 reads CASGGPDTGELFF. Here the CDR3 DNA reads TGTGCCAGCGGCGGGCCAGACACCGGGGAGCTGTTTTTT. Using reference TRBV9 and TRBJ2-2 for the parts outside the CDR3, the full variable domain is DSGVTQTPKHLITATGQRVTLRCSPRSGDLSVYWYQQSLDQGLQFLIQYYNGEERAKGNILERFSAQQFPDLHSELNLSSLELGDSALYFCASGGPDTGELFFGEGSRLTVL.

This rearrangement joins TRBV19 to TRBJ2-1; TRBD2 is a possible D gene (6 bases). The CDR3 consists of 11 residues. V was shortened by 8 bases and J by 4 bases, with 6 bases between the two germline ends. From germline, CDR1 is LNHDA and CDR2 SQIVND (reference sequence). This CDR3 is CASGRYNEQFF. In DNA, the CDR3 is TGTGCCAGTGGGAGGTACAATGAGCAGTTCTTC.

The J gene is TRBJ1-2, the V gene TRBV6-6, with unresolved D. The CDR3 covers 11 residues. Germline values: CDR1 MNHNY, CDR2 SVGAGI (reference sequence). Trimming took 6 bases from V and 4 from J, leaving 6 bases between them. CDR3 in amino acids: CASRTLYGYTF. The CDR3 bases are TGTGCCAGCAGGACACTCTATGGCTACACCTTC.

This sequence joins TRBV28 and TRBJ2-3; D is perhaps TRBD2 (5 bases). The CDR3 has 16 residues. With 4 bases removed from V and 1 base from J, the gap between germline ends came to 15 bases. CDR1 and CDR2 from the germline V gene are MDHEN and SYDVKM. CDR3 sequence: CASSSLASGRTDTQYF. As DNA, the CDR3 is TGTGCCAGCAGTTCTCTCGCCAGCGGTCGCACAGATACGCAGTATTTT.

The V and J genes are TRBV7-2 and TRBJ2-7; 10 bases are a match to TRBD2. Germline V gene lookup returns CDR1 SGHTA and CDR2 FQGNSA. The CDR3 is 15 amino acids. V dropped 5 bases and J dropped 6; count of bases not matched to a gene: 10. CDR3 nucleotides: TGTGCCAGCAGCCCCCAGCTAGCGGGAGTTGGCGAGCAGTACTTC. This codes for CASSPQLAGVGEQYF.

The chain is built from TRBV13 and TRBJ1-2, with TRBD1 as a possible D gene (6 bases). This CDR3 is built from 17 residues. Per the germline V gene, CDR1 is PRHDT and CDR2 is FYEKMQ (reference sequence). Trimming shortened V by 5 bases and J by 4 bases, and 23 bases separated the two germline ends. The CDR3 coding sequence is TGTGCCAGCAGCCTCCTTCGGGGGGCGAAGGGGAGCTATGGCTACACCTTC. Amino acids: CASSLLRGAKGSYGYTF.

This chain links TRBV11-3 with TRBJ2-1, with 11 bases identical to TRBD2. The CDR3 is 16 residues long. Germline V gene lookup returns CDR1 SGHNT and CDR2 YENEEA. J gave up 8 bases and V 5 bases, and 11 bases lay outside the gene matches. The chain's CDR3 is CASSPSATSGNHEQFF. The CDR3 DNA reads TGTGCCAGCAGCCCCTCTGCGACTAGCGGGAACCATGAGCAGTTCTTC.

The rearrangement uses TRBV7-8 and TRBJ1-1, with D perhaps TRBD1 (5 bases). CDR1 is SGHVS, CDR2 FQNEAQ, per germline. V gave up 6 bases and J gave up 4 bases, with 15 bases separating them. The CDR3 covers 14 residues. Here the CDR3 reads CASRPGGSVTEAFF. In DNA, the CDR3 is TGTGCCAGCAGGCCGGGGGGATCCGTCACTGAAGCTTTCTTT.

The chain employs TRBV5-1 and TRBJ2-7; 8 bases are shared with TRBD1. V trimming: 4 bases; J trimming: 1 base; junction bases outside the gene matches: 16. CDR3 size: 18 residues. Germline V gene data show CDR1 as SGHRS and CDR2 as YFSETQ. CDR3 DNA sequence: TGCGCCAGCAGCGCGGGACCCTTTACAGGGGGTTTATCCTACGAGCAGTACTTC. It codes for CASSAGPFTGGLSYEQYF.